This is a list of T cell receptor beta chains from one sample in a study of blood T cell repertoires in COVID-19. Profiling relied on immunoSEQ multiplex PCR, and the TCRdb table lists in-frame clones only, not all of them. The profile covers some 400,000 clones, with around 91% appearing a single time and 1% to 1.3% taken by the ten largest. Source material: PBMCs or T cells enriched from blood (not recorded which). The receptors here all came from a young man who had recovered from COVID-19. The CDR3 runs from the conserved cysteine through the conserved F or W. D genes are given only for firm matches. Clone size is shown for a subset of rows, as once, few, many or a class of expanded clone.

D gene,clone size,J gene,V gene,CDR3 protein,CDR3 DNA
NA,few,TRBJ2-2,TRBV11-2,CASSLDRAPNTGELFF,TGTGCCAGCAGCTTAGATCGAGCCCCGAACACCGGGGAGCTGTTTTTT
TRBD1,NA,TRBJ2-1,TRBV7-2,CASSLVLTGMNEQFF,TGTGCCAGCAGCTTAGTCCTGACAGGGATGAATGAGCAGTTCTTC
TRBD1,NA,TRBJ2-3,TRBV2,CASRQGAGTDTQYF,TGTGCCAGCAGGCAGGGGGCCGGCACAGATACGCAGTATTTT
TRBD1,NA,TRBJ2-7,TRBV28,CASSLYGTGGISYEQYF,TGTGCCAGCAGTTTATATGGTACAGGGGGAATCTCCTACGAGCAGTACTTC
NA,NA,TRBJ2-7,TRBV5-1,CASSLVGYEQYF,TGCGCCAGCAGCTTGGTCGGTTACGAGCAGTACTTC
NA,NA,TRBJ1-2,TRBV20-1,CSATMETGYTF,TGCAGTGCTACAATGGAGACTGGCTACACCTTC
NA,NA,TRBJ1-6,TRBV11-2,CASSLDHWGEDNSPLHF,TGTGCCAGCAGCTTAGATCATTGGGGAGAAGACAATTCACCCCTCCACTTT
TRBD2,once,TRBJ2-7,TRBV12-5,CASAGTSGNHEQYF,TGTGCTAGTGCCGGGACTAGCGGGAACCACGAGCAGTACTTC
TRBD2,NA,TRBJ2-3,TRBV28,CASSFLGLAGADTQYF,TGTGCCAGCAGTTTTTTAGGACTAGCGGGTGCAGATACGCAGTATTTT
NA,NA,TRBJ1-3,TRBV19,CASRMKDRTSGNTIYF,TGTGCCAGCCGTATGAAAGACAGGACATCTGGAAACACCATATATTTT
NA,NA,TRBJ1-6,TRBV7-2,CASSLTGLSPLHF,TGTGCCAGCAGCTTAACAGGGTTATCACCCCTCCACTTT
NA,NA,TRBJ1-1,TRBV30,CAWAGEGTEAFF,TGTGCCTGGGCAGGGGAGGGCACTGAAGCTTTCTTT
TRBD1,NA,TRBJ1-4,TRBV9,CASSVEGAAEKLFF,TGTGCCAGCAGCGTAGAGGGGGCCGCTGAAAAACTGTTTTTT
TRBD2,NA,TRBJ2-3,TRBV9,CASSVSPSGSFGTDTQYF,TGTGCCAGCAGCGTATCACCTAGCGGGAGTTTTGGCACAGATACGCAGTATTTT
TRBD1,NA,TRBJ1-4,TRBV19,CASSGGEEKLFF,TGTGCCAGTTCAGGGGGCGAGGAAAAACTGTTTTTT
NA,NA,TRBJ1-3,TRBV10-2,CASLANSGNTIYF,TGCGCCAGCCTAGCCAACTCTGGAAACACCATATATTTT
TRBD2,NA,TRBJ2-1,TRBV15,CATSPTSGSYNEQFF,TGTGCCACCTCCCCGACTAGCGGATCCTACAATGAGCAGTTCTTC
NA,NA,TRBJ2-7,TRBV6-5,CASRTDTSYEQYF,TGTGCCAGCAGAACCGACACCTCCTACGAGCAGTACTTC
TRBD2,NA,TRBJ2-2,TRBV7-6,CASSSLAGGPVTGELFF,TGTGCCAGCAGCTCACTAGCGGGAGGGCCGGTCACCGGGGAGCTGTTTTTT
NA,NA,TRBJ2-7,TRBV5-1,CASSLGSTRATDEQYF,TGCGCCAGCAGCTTGGGCAGCACCCGAGCGACTGACGAGCAGTACTTC
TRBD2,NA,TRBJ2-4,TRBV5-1,CASSSLAGQNIQYF,TGCGCCAGCAGCTCTCTAGCGGGACAGAACATTCAGTACTTC
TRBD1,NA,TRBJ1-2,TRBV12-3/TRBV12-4,CASRMGQGGGYTF,TGTGCCAGCAGAATGGGACAGGGAGGAGGCTACACCTTC
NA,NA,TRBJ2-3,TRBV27,CASSQRGNTDTQYF,TGTGCCAGCAGTCAGAGGGGGAACACAGATACGCAGTATTTT
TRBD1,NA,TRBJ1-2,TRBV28,CASSSPSAGTGWTFGYTF,TGTGCCAGCAGTTCCCCCTCAGCCGGGACAGGGTGGACGTTCGGCTACACCTTC
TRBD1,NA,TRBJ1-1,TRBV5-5,CASSPRQGAVTEAFF,TGTGCCAGCAGTCCGAGGCAGGGGGCGGTCACTGAAGCTTTCTTT
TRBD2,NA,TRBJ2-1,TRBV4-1,CASSQPTAGGRDDEQFF,TGCGCCAGCAGCCAACCAACGGCCGGGGGGAGAGACGATGAGCAGTTCTTC
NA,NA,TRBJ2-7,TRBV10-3,CAISESEYYEQYF,TGTGCCATCAGTGAGTCTGAGTACTACGAGCAGTACTTC
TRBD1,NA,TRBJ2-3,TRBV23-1,CASSQQDRGPSDTQYF,TGCGCCAGCAGTCAACAGGACAGGGGGCCCTCAGATACGCAGTATTTT
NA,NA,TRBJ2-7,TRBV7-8,CASSLAGLAAYEQYF,TGTGCCAGCAGCTTAGCGGGCTTAGCGGCCTACGAGCAGTACTTC
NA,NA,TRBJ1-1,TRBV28,CASSFRNTEAFF,TGTGCCAGCAGTTTCCGGAACACTGAAGCTTTCTTT
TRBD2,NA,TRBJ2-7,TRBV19,CASSIDKGLAYEQYF,TGTGCCAGTAGTATAGATAAGGGACTAGCATACGAGCAGTACTTC
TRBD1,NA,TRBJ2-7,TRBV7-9,CASSLASDRDEQYF,TGTGCCAGCAGCTTAGCGTCGGACAGGGACGAGCAGTACTTC
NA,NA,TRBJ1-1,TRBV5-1,CASSPEGGPTEAFF,TGCGCCAGCAGTCCCGAAGGGGGTCCAACTGAAGCTTTCTTT
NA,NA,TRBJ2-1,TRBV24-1,CATSVGGTGYPENEQFF,TGTGCCACCAGTGTTGGGGGAACAGGGTACCCCGAGAATGAGCAGTTCTTC